Sequencing of this TCR beta chain was carried out in a study of blood T cell repertoires in COVID-19 (dated by TCRdb to the early 2020s). Background on the whole study: The collaborator samples originated in the United States, Italy and Spain and spanned the acute and convalescent phases of COVID-19. The prospective study material was composed of cDNA or gDNA derived from T cells, B-cell-depleted T cells, or PBMCs. The dataset comprised deeply sampled blood TCRbeta repertoires from subjects exposed to, actively infected with, or recovered from COVID-19. The repertoires were released in a freely available public database intended as a resource for research on the immune response to SARS-CoV-2. The samples were drawn from two sources: the first 160 participants of the ongoing ImmuneRACE study, and fewer than 1,500 subjects contributed by 6 global collaborators. A de-identified subject ID, COVID-19 status, age in years and sex were almost always included in the sample metadata. Where available, HLA class I and class II types were taken from metadata supplied by the sample provider and were not determined by assay-based typing. Overall study results and their limits: The quantity of clinical and demographic metadata differed by source and by participant and was supplied without curation.

TCRbeta CDR3 regions were amplified from genomic DNA using the immunoSEQ Assay, a bias-controlled multiplex PCR. As for how the authors treated the data: The number of nucleated cells in each sample was estimated by amplification of reference gene primers within the assay. Sequence reads were collapsed and filtered to measure the absolute abundance of every unique TCRbeta CDR3 rearrangement. For each sample, productive Simpson clonality was calculated by taking the square root of Simpson's diversity index across productive rearrangements. The table comes from immuneACCESS by way of TCRdb, which keeps in-frame sequences with V and J called. Part of the clones is missing from these tables; in studies checked, under half for an unresolved V gene and the rest for unknown reasons. V and J calls plus clone size are reproduced from that table; the DNA served to infer D and trimming. The sample records 110,000 to 150,000 clones, roughly 80% of which are singletons. Clones ranked in the top ten supply 3% to 4.5% of the sample.

The CDR3 goes from the cysteine to the phenylalanine over 15 residues. Only CDR3 DNA is held: 45 bases, read in frame from base 1. CDR1 and CDR2 were assigned from the germline V gene as SGHRS and YFSETQ. After removal of 2 bases from V and 5 bases from J, the junction retains 4 bases not matched to a gene. This clone has just a few counts. No antigen is known for it. Base qualities are not provided; no much larger clone lies one nucleotide away. Another Seattle source contributed samples from volunteer blood donors who had recovered from COVID-19. Collaborating institutions collected whole blood in K2EDTA tubes following their own protocols. For TCRbeta analysis, collaborators shipped samples as frozen whole blood, isolated PBMCs, or DNA extracted from either of those sample types.

The TCR sequence derives from a man aged 70 or older who had recovered from COVID-19. Sequenced: peripheral blood. The V and J genes are TRBV5-1 and TRBJ2-3, and 11 junction bases match TRBD1. The encoded CDR3 is CASSLGQGAGDTQYF. The sequence in DNA is TGCGCCAGCAGCTTAGGACAGGGGGCGGGAGATACGCAGTATTTT.